Below, 20 T cell receptor beta chains from the same sample are listed, as sequenced in a study of shared clonotypes between healthy human individuals. Naive CD8 cells, CD45RO-negative and positively selected for CCR7, excluded terminally differentiated effector memory CD45RA+ cells. Assay: immunoSEQ multiplex PCR; the TCRdb copy retains only in-frame clones and omits some. The sample holds over 2 million clones, about 95% seen once. The sequenced sample consisted of naive CD8+ T cells sorted from blood. The receptors originated from a man between 18 and 29 years old in good health.

A single count supports this clone. This chain joins TRBV4-2 and TRBJ2-5, with TRBD2 matching over 10 bases. Germline CDR1 is LGHNA and CDR2 is YNFKEQ. The trim removed 1 base at V and 5 bases at J, leaving 4 bases unmatched. The CDR3 has 15 residues. The CDR3 loop is CASSQVAGGMETQYF. For the CDR3, the DNA is TGTGCCAGCAGCCAAGTAGCGGGGGGTATGGAGACCCAGTACTTC.

V is TRBV6-5 and J is TRBJ1-5; 8 nucleotides match TRBD1. Germline V CDR1 and CDR2: MNHEY, SVGAGI. J gave up 4 bases and V 10 bases, and 9 bases lay outside the gene matches. This CDR3 contains 14 residues. CDR3 amino acids: CATQEDRVNQPQHF. CDR3 nucleotide sequence: TGTGCCACCCAGGAGGACAGGGTAAATCAGCCCCAGCATTTT.

This chain connects TRBV27 to TRBJ2-7, with D unresolved. The CDR3 has 17 residues. Trimming pared 6 bases from V and 0 bases from J, leaving 21 bases between. From germline, CDR1 is MNHEY and CDR2 SMNVEV (reference sequence). The CDR3 nucleotides are TGTGCCAGCAGCTTGTGGGGTTACCCGATGGGCTCCTACGAGCAGTACTTC. Translated, it gives CASSLWGYPMGSYEQYF.

This chain connects TRBV5-8 to TRBJ1-2; 11 bases are a match to TRBD1. The CDR3 covers 16 residues. Looked up from germline, CDR1 is SGHTS and CDR2 is YDEGEE. V lost 2 bases to trimming and J lost 5 bases; unmatched junction nucleotides: 8. As DNA, the CDR3 is TGTGCCAGCAGCTTCGGGACAGGGGGTCTTGTTTATGGCTACACCTTC. This codes for CASSFGTGGLVYGYTF.

This chain uses TRBV25-1 with TRBJ1-1, with D unresolved. The CDR3 is 13 amino acids. Trimming took off 4 bases at V and 1 base at J, with 7 bases between the two ends. Looked up from germline, CDR1 is MGHDK and CDR2 is SYGVNS. The CDR3 sequence is CASSGDGNTEAFF. The CDR3 coding sequence is TGTGCCAGCAGTGGTGACGGGAACACTGAAGCTTTCTTT. Variable domain in full (rest from reference TRBV25-1 and TRBJ1-1): EADIYQTPRYLVIGTGKKITLECSQTMGHDKMYWYQQDPGMELHLIHYSYGVNSTEKGDLSSESTVSRIRTEHFPLTLESARPSHTSQYLCASSGDGNTEAFFGQGTRLTVV.

The CDR3 sequence is CASSQGFTGSTGELFF. The DNA of the CDR3 is TGCGCCAGCAGCCAAGGGTTTACAGGGAGCACCGGGGAGCTGTTTTTT. V is TRBV4-1 and J is TRBJ2-2; weak D call: TRBD1 (6 bases). Trimming took 1 base from V and 4 from J, leaving 13 bases between them. Germline V lookup: CDR1 MGHRA, CDR2 YSYEKL. The CDR3 has 16 amino acids.

Points on this clone: Different DNA sequences within this sample yield the same CDR3. The V gene is TRBV30, the J gene TRBJ2-7; 8 bases are shared with TRBD1. The CDR3 is 15 amino acids. J lost 4 bases, V lost 3 bases, and 11 bases had no gene match. Germline-derived CDR1 and CDR2 are GTSNPN and SVGIG (reference sequence). The CDR3 coding sequence is TGTGCCTGGAGCACGAGGGGGACAGGACTGTACGAGCAGTACTTC. As protein: CAWSTRGTGLYEQYF.

This clone has only one observation. The V and J genes are TRBV7-9 and TRBJ1-2; D unclear. This CDR3 comprises 14 residues. V was cut by 7 bases and J by 2 bases, with 14 bases left in between. The germline V gene encodes CDR1 SEHNR and CDR2 FQNEAQ (reference sequence). The chain's CDR3 is CASNPVETNYGYTF. The CDR3 DNA is TGTGCCAGCAACCCGGTCGAGACAAACTATGGCTACACCTTC.

The rearrangement uses TRBV11-2 and TRBJ2-7; D not resolved. CDR3 length equals 13 residues. The V gene's germline CDR1 is SGHAT and CDR2 FQNNGV. V lost 3 bases to trimming and J lost 2 bases, with 8 bases between them. The CDR3 nucleotides read TGTGCCAGCAGCTTGCAGGAAACCTACGAGCAGTACTTC. This sequence encodes CASSLQETYEQYF.

The V gene is TRBV6-5, the J gene TRBJ2-1; 8 bases are shared with TRBD1. From germline, CDR1 is MNHEY and CDR2 SVGAGI. V lost 2 bases, J lost 9 bases, and 9 bases stayed unmatched. This CDR3 comprises 15 residues. CDR3 sequence reads: CASSYLSTGGLEQFF. CDR3 DNA: TGTGCCAGCAGTTACCTTAGCACAGGGGGTCTTGAGCAGTTCTTC.

The J gene is TRBJ2-2, the V gene TRBV11-3; TRBD2 aligns across 13 bases. There are 16 residues in the CDR3. Germline CDR1 and CDR2: SGHNT and YENEEA. V lost 5 bases and J lost 2; bases outside the gene matches: 2. As DNA, the CDR3 is TGTGCCAGCAGCCCGGGACTAGCGGGAAACACCGGGGAGCTGTTTTTT. It translates to CASSPGLAGNTGELFF.

The rearrangement joins TRBV7-8 to TRBJ2-4; D gene ambiguous. This CDR3 comprises 12 residues. Germline V CDR1 and CDR2: SGHVS, FQNEAQ. Trimming pared 1 base from V and 6 bases from J, leaving 4 bases between. The CDR3 DNA is TGTGCCAGCAGCTTAGACGGAAACATTCAGTACTTC. This gives the protein CASSLDGNIQYF.

The chain uses TRBV29-1 and TRBJ1-1; possible D gene TRBD1, 6 bases. V was trimmed by 5 bases and J by 0 bases, leaving 7 bases between them. This CDR3 comprises 12 residues. Germline CDR1 reads SQVTM; CDR2 reads ANQGSEA. CDR3 DNA sequence: TGCAGCGTTCAGGGGATGAACACTGAAGCTTTCTTT. Its translation is CSVQGMNTEAFF.

The genes are TRBV5-6 and TRBJ2-7; tentatively, D is TRBD1 (5 bases). This CDR3 is built from 15 residues. The germline V and J ends were trimmed by 0 bases and 2 bases, with 12 bases remaining between them. Germline V lookup: CDR1 SGHDT, CDR2 YYEEEE. In nucleotides, the CDR3 is TGTGCCAGCAGCTTGGGGGGCCTTAGCCCCTACGAGCAGTACTTC. It is translated as CASSLGGLSPYEQYF.

The rearrangement uses TRBV5-4 and TRBJ2-7, with D maybe TRBD1 (5 bases). This CDR3 has 14 amino acids. V lost 4 bases and J lost 3, with 14 bases in between. Germline CDR1 is SGHNT and CDR2 is YYREEE (reference sequence). The CDR3 reads CASSHSTEIYEQYF. As DNA, the CDR3 is TGTGCCAGCAGCCATTCGACAGAAATCTACGAGCAGTACTTC.

In the case of this clone: The same CDR3 also results from other DNA sequences found in this sample. V and J are TRBV6-5 and TRBJ2-3; TRBD2 is a possible D gene (5 bases). Trimming took off 5 bases at V and 6 bases at J, with 6 bases between the two ends. The V gene's germline CDR1 is MNHEY and CDR2 SVGAGI. The CDR3 covers 11 residues. CDR3 protein: CASSPGDTQYF. The CDR3 region has the DNA TGTGCCAGCAGTCCGGGGGATACGCAGTATTTT.

The gene calls are TRBV12-5 and TRBJ1-3, with TRBD1 matching 8 bases. In germline, CDR1 is LGHNT, CDR2 FRNRAP. This CDR3 contains 15 residues. Trimming at V came to 4 bases and at J to 0 bases, leaving 2 bases not matched to a gene. CDR3 region: CASGSTGGSGNTIYF. In DNA, the CDR3 is TGTGCTAGTGGTTCCACAGGGGGCTCTGGAAACACCATATATTTT.

About this clone itself: Other DNA sequences in this sample translate to the same CDR3. The chain joins TRBV5-6 to TRBJ2-7; D is undetermined. V shed 0 bases and J shed 3 bases, with 7 bases lying between them. CDR3 size: 13 residues. From germline, CDR1 is SGHDT and CDR2 YYEEEE. CDR3 sequence: CASSLGSVYEQYF. The CDR3 region has the DNA TGTGCCAGCAGCTTGGGGTCAGTCTACGAGCAGTACTTC.

V usage is TRBV29-1 and J usage is TRBJ2-2; 7 bases align to TRBD1. There are 13 residues in the CDR3. Per the germline V gene, CDR1 is SQVTM and CDR2 is ANQGSEA. The V segment lost 6 bases and the J segment 1 base; nucleotides outside the gene matches: 2. Written as DNA, the CDR3 is TGCAGCGTCACAGGGGAGAACACCGGGGAGCTGTTTTTT. Its translation: CSVTGENTGELFF.

This rearrangement joins TRBV5-4 to TRBJ2-7, with no clear D. Trimming removed 0 bases from V and 5 bases from J, with 9 bases in between. There are 13 residues in the CDR3. The germline CDR1 and CDR2 sequences are SGHNT and YYREEE (reference sequence). The CDR3, as DNA: TGTGCCAGCAGCTTGGGTCTAGAAGACGAGCAGTACTTC. This sequence encodes CASSLGLEDEQYF.